This T cell receptor (beta chain) was captured in a study of cytomegalovirus exposure and HLA in healthy donors (dated by TCRdb to about 2017). Some background on the complete study: An earlier analysis of some 600 of the donors reported about 260 Gb of sequence data and 117 million unique TCR beta sequences obtained from about 179 million T cells. Approximately 300 gigabases of sequencing data and around 88 million unique TCR sequences made up an early release that covered over 550 HLA-typed donors. Of the approximately 400 genotyped donors, 75% to 85% were placed in the genetic ancestry cluster associated with self-reported Caucasian donors. The study aimed to test whether cataloging public T cell receptors could reveal signatures of past pathogen exposure. The study used immunosequencing to profile the T cell repertoires of approximately 640 subjects and linked those repertoires to cytomegalovirus serostatus. A separate validation cohort of more than 100 different subjects was used in addition to the 666-subject first cohort. To predict cytomegalovirus infection status, the study combined high-throughput TCR immunosequencing, statistical association of individual TCRs with disease status, and machine learning. To study patterns of TCR occurrence, a later analysis re-analyzed previously published TCR beta repertoires from more than 550 donors and added high-resolution HLA genotyping. Rather than using new phenotypic data, the later analysis identified candidate immune exposures from TCR beta sequences and from how often those sequences occurred across donors. In an earlier analysis of 500 to 650 of the donors, high-throughput TCR beta sequencing was used to judge whether each TCR beta V gene segment behaved as functional or pseudogenic. Donor age, sex, ethnicity and CMV serostatus were compiled together with the repertoire data. Genome-wide SNP genotypes for about 65% of the 666 donors were used in a later genetic analysis, which treated that subset as a discovery cohort. Every discovery cohort repertoire had been produced on one sequencing platform. HLA typing covered class I and class II loci at four-digit resolution. Typing coverage varied by locus: roughly 620-640 donors for A, B, C, DRB1 and DQB1; more than 500 for DQA1; about 590 for DPA1; about 450 for DPB1. A handful of DR-DQ haplotypes were treated as single units for association and clustering because of strong linkage in the cohort. On average, 235,054 unique TCR beta nucleotide sequences were sequenced per donor among roughly 430 genotyped donors of the cohort, with approximately 18% of those sequences being non-productive.

The library came from the immunoSEQ multiplex PCR assay. The multiplex PCR relied on a mix of 60 forward primers for TCR Vbeta segments and 13 reverse primers for TCR Jbeta segments. The CDR3 region of rearranged TCR beta genes was amplified from genomic DNA by a multiplex PCR assay. On the Illumina HiSeq System, the amplified TCR beta libraries were sequenced as 87-base-pair reads. The original pipeline was this. In a later analysis, 77 million or so unique TCR beta chains were counted across the roughly 610 repertoires, and about 10 million of these chains were shared by at least two donors. A nearest-neighbor algorithm error-corrected the raw reads and collapsed the reads into unique sequences, merging closely related sequences to remove PCR and sequencing errors. To assign V, D and J gene segments, CDR3 sequences were aligned to IMGT reference sequences. For a sequence to be retained, a match of at least six nucleotides to both a V gene segment and a J gene segment was required. A rearrangement was called productive if the CDR3 had no stop codons and remained in frame with V and J, and every other rearrangement was called non-productive. CDR3 was defined according to IMGT convention as the region running from the second conserved V-encoded cysteine to the conserved J-encoded phenylalanine. In an earlier analysis of around 640 of the donors, sequences lacking an unambiguous match to a single V gene segment were excluded. In an earlier analysis of some 590 of the donors, a V segment was called functional when productive rearrangements were above 56.7%, and segregating when the standard deviation between donors exceeded 5%. A statistical classification framework was developed to diagnose cytomegalovirus status using the catalog of TCR beta chain sequences. In a later analysis, TCR nucleotide sequences were compared against IMGT/GENE-DB human TR gene sequences so that V and J genes could be assigned. In a later analysis, CDR3 sequences and most-parsimonious VDJ recombination scenarios were assigned using the TCRdist pipeline. A later analysis defined each TCR beta chain by its CDR3 amino acid sequence plus V-gene family, and excluded reads lacking a unique V-gene family. In a later analysis, around 600 highly shared, low-generation-probability nucleotide sequences were removed to address suspected cross-contamination and a sequencing artifact. A later analysis calculated a clonal expansion index for each public chain from normalized within-repertoire ranks of inferred template counts. Generation probabilities in a later analysis came from a VDJ recombination model fitted to out-of-frame rearrangements, and those results were checked against IGoR. A later analysis scored TCR-TCR, TCR-HLA and TCR-CMV co-occurrence with hypergeometric tests, applying a repertoire-size bias correction to TCR pairs. A later analysis estimated false discovery rates by permuting HLA or CMV assignments 20 times. In a later analysis, co-occurring TCRs were grouped with DBSCAN, and TCRdist sequence similarity was added when clustering was performed within HLA-allele-positive subsets. For co-occurrence clustering, repertoires with fewer than 30,000 or more than 120,000 public chains were excluded, along with several repertoires with anomalous nucleotide sharing. Sourced from immuneACCESS, this table was stored by TCRdb with only in-frame sequences that have V and J called. A share of the clones is absent; for the studies checked, an unresolved V gene accounts for under half, and the remainder has no known explanation. Clone size and V and J calls were adopted from that table, with D and trimming inferred from the DNA. Counted in this sample were some 160,000 clones; about 72% of them appeared once. The top ten clonotypes cover 2% to 2.5% of the sample.

V is trimmed back by 7 bases and J by 6 bases, and the junction contains 7 bases that no gene match accounts for. The cysteine opens and the phenylalanine closes a CDR3 of 13 amino acids. Only the CDR3 region is kept as DNA, spanning 39 bases read in frame from base 1. According to the germline V gene, CDR1 reads SGHRS and CDR2 reads YFSETQ. Concerning this clone itself: Its specific antigen is unknown. Per-base quality was not reported, and no clone a single base away is much larger than it.

The cohort comprised 710 or so healthy bone marrow donors. All cohort members were sampled while nominally healthy, although unrecorded immune exposures were likely present. The donor was CMV seronegative and belonged to the group of 352 seronegative cohort members. Each donor provided a peripheral blood sample, and peripheral blood mononuclear cells were used for TCR beta sequencing. The Qiagen DNeasy Blood Extraction Kit was used to extract genomic DNA from the blood cell samples. Beyond this particular receptor, the publication reports: A further reported finding was that TCR beta sequences accurately predicted the HLA-A and HLA-B alleles for most subjects in the first cohort. The sequencing pipeline was judged likely to have produced a cluster of highly shared sequence variants as a technical artifact. The classifier was reported to diagnose cytomegalovirus status with high specificity and sensitivity in both the original and validation cohorts. When HLA alleles, especially DR and DQ, strongly co-occurred, attributing TCR associations to individual alleles was difficult. In a later genetic analysis, a missense DCLRE1C variant was associated with V-gene and J-gene trimming of TCR beta chains, and the association was replicated in an independent cohort. CMV serostatus was the only immune exposure information available for the cohort. A later analysis reported that several top co-occurrence clusters appeared linked to parvovirus B19, influenza, CMV and Epstein-Barr virus. A later genetic analysis reported fewer N-insertions in productive TCRs among donors in an Asian-associated ancestry cluster than the approximately 670-donor mean. Most TCR sequences were seen in very few donors, while some public TCRs were found in many individuals. Approximately 18 rarely observed V segments, including chromosome 9 orphons, were excluded from the earlier analysis of just under 600 of the donors because counts were too low. This cohort had only TCR beta chains sequenced, and the lack of alpha or paired-chain data limited which features could be detected. In an earlier analysis of approximately 590 of the donors, most TCR beta V segments appeared in productive rearrangements about 87% or about 30% of the time, broadly matching IMGT annotations. In a later analysis, TCR association rates were found to vary across HLA loci, with the most associated TCRs seen for DRB1 alleles and the fewest for HLA-C alleles. Roughly uniform sequencing depth across donors was assumed in presence/absence analyses, although this assumption may not hold. Because HLA typing was unavailable for some donors at each locus, only the typed subset was used in association tests. Three of the identified cytomegalovirus-associated TCR beta chains were confirmed in vitro to be specific for cytomegalovirus antigens. Linkage disequilibrium might explain the correlated functional status among segregating V segments, but an unknown experimental factor could not be ruled out. In a later analysis, HLA-associated TCR beta chains showed more clonal expansion and lower generation probabilities than non-associated chains that were equally common. It was suggested by the authors that the approach could potentially be generalized to other disease states and immunological phenotypes. A total of 150 to 200 TCR beta chains were listed by the study as associated with cytomegalovirus. Specific HLA alleles were associated with 15,000 to 20,000 TCR beta sequences at a false discovery rate of 0.05 in a later analysis. In a later analysis, most CMV-associated TCR beta chains were found to appear HLA-restricted, with HLA associations seemingly driven largely by CMV exposure. Some IMGT-functional V segments, including TRBV6-2 and TRBV6-3, could not be distinguished by the 87-base-pair reads and were therefore excluded.

The chain is encoded by TRBV5-1 joined to TRBJ2-1, with 7 bases in between that match TRBD1. Sequenced sample: PBMCs. The clonotype was recovered from a man aged 35 to 55 in good health and CMV-seronegative. DNA sequence: TGCGCCAGCTTTACCCCAGGGGGCAATGAGCAGTTCTTC. Its protein is CASFTPGGNEQFF.